This TCR beta chain comes out of a study of beta chain features in type 1 diabetes. Expressed TCRB transcripts were sequenced because the isolated RNA had all been reverse transcribed beforehand. Only in-frame clones appear in the TCRdb table, and some are missing; sequencing was by immunoSEQ multiplex PCR. The sample holds fewer than 350,000 clones, approximately 8.1% seen once. This clone turned up a few times. Every donor provided one heparinised blood draw, which averaged around 120 mL. The CDR3 totals 15 residues. V was trimmed by 4 bases and J by 1 base, leaving 8 bases between them. Germline CDR1 SGHTA, CDR2 FQGNSA.

The origin of this receptor is a young woman in good health. The specimen was central memory CD4+ T cells from blood. The chain combines TRBV7-2 with TRBJ2-6; unclear D gene. The CDR3 sequence is CASSWAVSGANVLTF. In nucleotides, the CDR3 is TGTGCCAGCAGCTGGGCAGTTTCTGGGGCCAACGTCCTGACTTTC.